This TCR beta chain was sequenced for a study of control samples from healthy donors and cancer patients. The V and J ends lost 2 bases and 5 bases, in that order; junction bases with no gene match: 12. The CDR3 sequence is 16 residues long. Germline V gene lookup returns CDR1 MGHRA and CDR2 YSYEKL. This table comes from immunoSEQ multiplex PCR, and its TCRdb copy is limited to in-frame clones, with some not included. This sample has more than 50,000 clones, with 88% found just once. V gene TRBV4-1 combines with J gene TRBJ2-7, with TRBD2 identical over 7 bases. The sequenced sample was blood. This TCR came from a man aged 50 to 60 in good health. CDR3 in amino acids: CASSQSGAGAGDEQYF. The DNA for the CDR3 is TGCGCCAGCAGCCAATCCGGGGCGGGAGCAGGCGACGAGCAGTACTTC.